These 30 T cell receptor beta chains were all obtained from the same sample, sequenced in a study of cytomegalovirus exposure and HLA in healthy donors (dated 2017 in TCRdb). Library generation was performed with the immunoSEQ multiplex PCR assay. For the multiplex PCR, a mixture combining 60 forward primers for TCR Vbeta segments and 13 reverse primers for TCR Jbeta segments was used. TCRdb limited this immuneACCESS table to in-frame rearrangements with V and J called. A share of clones is missing; checked studies link under half to unresolved V genes, and the rest is unexplained. In this sample the table shows 150,000 to 200,000 clones, roughly 80% of which occur a single time. 2% to 2.5% of the sample is taken by the ten largest. The sample comprised PBMCs. The receptors were sampled from a man over 45 in good health and CMV-seropositive.

The chain employs TRBV27 and TRBJ2-5; perhaps TRBD2 as D (6 bases). Trimming shortened V by 4 bases and J by 6 bases, and 9 bases separated the two germline ends. The CDR3 runs 12 residues. In germline, CDR1 is MNHEY, CDR2 SMNVEV (reference sequence). For the CDR3, the DNA is TGTGCCAGCAGTTGGCGGGGTCAGACCCAGTACTTC. Encoded protein: CASSWRGQTQYF.

This clone was seen only once. The chain is built from TRBV4-3 and TRBJ1-3; D not certain. Per the germline V gene, CDR1 is LGHNA and CDR2 is YSLEER. This CDR3 spans 16 amino acids. With 6 bases removed from V and 0 bases from J, the gap between germline ends came to 15 bases. CDR3: CASSSGSEYSGNTIYF. The CDR3, as DNA: TGCGCCAGCAGTTCCGGGTCTGAATACTCTGGAAACACCATATATTTT.

The genes are TRBV5-1 and TRBJ2-2; TRBD2 aligns across 9 bases. The CDR3 covers 15 residues. J gave up 4 bases and V 4 bases, and 5 bases lay outside the gene matches. In germline, CDR1 is SGHRS, CDR2 YFSETQ. This CDR3 is CASSAGGRVTGELFF. The CDR3 bases are TGCGCCAGCAGCGCGGGGGGGCGAGTCACCGGGGAGCTGTTTTTT.

This clone was observed a single time. This rearrangement joins TRBV7-9 to TRBJ2-3, with D possibly TRBD1 on 5 matching bases. Germline loops: CDR1 SEHNR, CDR2 FQNEAQ (reference sequence). The CDR3 is made up of 15 amino acids. Trimming took off 2 bases at V and 1 base at J, with 10 bases between the two ends. This CDR3 is CASSLSGRGTDTQYF. CDR3 coding DNA: TGTGCCAGCAGCTTATCCGGCAGGGGCACAGATACGCAGTATTTT. Based on the CDR3 plus reference TRBV7-9 and TRBJ2-3, the full variable domain is DTGVSQNPRHKITKRGQNVTFRCDPISEHNRLYWYRQTLGQGPEFLTYFQNEAQLEKSRLLSDRFSAERPKGSFSTLEIQRTEQGDSAMYLCASSLSGRGTDTQYFGPGTRLTVL.

The chain combines TRBV6-1 with TRBJ2-5; 9 bases are a match to TRBD2. The V segment lost 5 bases and the J segment 4 bases; nucleotides outside the gene matches: 8. This CDR3 comprises 15 residues. CDR1 is MNHNS and CDR2 is SASEGT in the germline V gene. The CDR3 DNA is TGTGCCAGCAGTCGAGCGGGACTAGCAGGAGAGACCCAGTACTTC. Its translation: CASSRAGLAGETQYF.

The chain is built from TRBV7-2 and TRBJ1-2; tentatively, D is TRBD1 (5 bases). CDR3 length equals 14 residues. Germline CDR1 reads SGHTA; CDR2 reads FQGNSA. The V end was cut by 0 bases, the J end by 4 bases, with 9 bases between. DNA of the CDR3: TGTGCCAGCAGCTTAGCCCAGGGTTTCTATGGCTACACCTTC. It translates to CASSLAQGFYGYTF. The full variable domain, with the rest looked up from reference TRBV7-2 and TRBJ1-2, is GAGVSQSPSNKVTEKGKDVELRCDPISGHTALYWYRQSLGQGLEFLIYFQGNSAPDKSGLPSDRFSAERTGGSVSTLTIQRTQQEDSAVYLCASSLAQGFYGYTFGSGTRLTVV.

The chain joins TRBV28 to TRBJ1-4; maybe TRBD1 (5 bases). Germline loops: CDR1 MDHEN, CDR2 SYDVKM. The CDR3 has 16 residues. V was shortened by 5 bases and J by 3 bases, with 16 bases between the two germline ends. In DNA, the CDR3 is TGTGCCAGCAGTGACAGAGATCGGGTCCCTAATGAAAAACTGTTTTTT. Amino acids: CASSDRDRVPNEKLFF.

The CDR3 protein is CASSRSGAQETQYF. The DNA of the CDR3 is TGTGCCAGCAGTCGAAGCGGGGCGCAAGAGACCCAGTACTTC. V usage is TRBV5-4 and J usage is TRBJ2-5, with 7 positions matching TRBD2. The J segment lost 2 bases and the V segment lost 5 bases, leaving 6 bases of the junction unmatched. Germline values: CDR1 SGHNT, CDR2 YYREEE (reference sequence). The CDR3 runs to 14 residues.

The chain couples TRBV5-4 to TRBJ2-5, with D possibly TRBD2 on 7 matching bases. The CDR3 length is 14 residues. V lost 4 bases to trimming and J lost 8 bases, with 18 bases between them. CDR1 SGHNT and CDR2 YYREEE come from the germline V gene (reference sequence). Here the CDR3 reads CASSLSGEGGTQYF. In DNA form, the CDR3 reads TGTGCCAGCAGCCTAAGCGGGGAGGGGGGCACCCAGTACTTC.

This clone was seen a few times. The rearrangement uses TRBV30 and TRBJ1-5; D not certain. Trimming pared 4 bases from V and 3 bases from J, leaving 13 bases between. CDR1 and CDR2 from the germline V gene are GTSNPN and SVGIG (reference sequence). This CDR3 has 14 amino acids. The CDR3 sequence: CAWKPGSSNQPQHF. Written as DNA, the CDR3 is TGTGCCTGGAAACCGGGGAGTTCCAATCAGCCCCAGCATTTT.

This chain uses TRBV2 with TRBJ1-4; 7 nucleotides agree with TRBD1. CDR1 is SNHLY and CDR2 is FYNNEI in the germline V gene. This CDR3 is 16 amino acids long. The V segment lost 5 bases and the J segment 6 bases; nucleotides outside the gene matches: 12. CDR3 bases: TGTGCCAGCAGTCTTACGAGGGGGCGGGGGGATGAAAAACTGTTTTTT. Its translation is CASSLTRGRGDEKLFF.

The genes are TRBV7-9 and TRBJ1-1, with D unresolved. V dropped 2 bases and J dropped 7 bases, with 8 bases sitting between them. The CDR3 spans 12 residues. The germline V gene has CDR1 SEHNR and CDR2 FQNEAQ (reference sequence). Here the CDR3 reads CASSLYPLEAFF. The CDR3 nucleotides read TGTGCCAGCAGCTTATATCCCCTTGAAGCTTTCTTT.

This chain connects TRBV6-9 to TRBJ2-4, with no clear D. Germline values: CDR1 MNHGY, CDR2 SVAAGI. Trimming shortened V by 3 bases and J by 3 bases, and 12 bases separated the two germline ends. This CDR3 is 15 amino acids long. Here the CDR3 reads CASSYEKTCKNIQYF. The DNA of the CDR3 is TGTGCCAGCAGTTACGAAAAGACATGCAAAAACATTCAGTACTTC.

The chain is built from TRBV18 and TRBJ2-5, with 7 bases that match TRBD1. Germline V lookup: CDR1 KGHSH, CDR2 LQKENI. The J segment lost 9 bases and the V segment lost 3 bases, leaving 10 bases of the junction unmatched. This CDR3 is 14 amino acids long. DNA for the CDR3: TGTGCCAGCTCACCCGGGACAGCCAAGAGGGCCCAGTACTTC. Amino acid sequence: CASSPGTAKRAQYF.

This chain connects TRBV11-2 to TRBJ1-4; a possible D gene is TRBD1 (5 bases). This CDR3 comprises 17 residues. The V gene lost 5 bases and the J gene lost 5 bases, with 21 bases spanning the gap. Germline loops: CDR1 SGHAT, CDR2 FQNNGV. This chain's CDR3 is CASSKTGLRGKNEKLFF. DNA for the CDR3: TGTGCCAGCAGCAAGACCGGGCTAAGGGGAAAAAATGAAAAACTGTTTTTT.

The chain has TRBV27 and TRBJ2-7; D gene unclear. Germline-derived CDR1 and CDR2 are MNHEY and SMNVEV (reference sequence). The V end lost 4 bases, the J end lost 3 bases, and 16 bases lay between the germline ends. The CDR3 is 15 residues long. CDR3 DNA: TGTGCCAGCAGTTCGAGACTTCCCCCGGACTACGAGCAGTACTTC. Translation gives CASSSRLPPDYEQYF.

The V gene is TRBV5-4, the J gene TRBJ2-7, with D perhaps matching TRBD1 (5 bases). CDR1 is SGHNT and CDR2 is YYREEE in the germline V gene (reference sequence). This CDR3 is 13 amino acids long. With 7 bases removed from V and 6 bases from J, the gap between germline ends came to 17 bases. In nucleotides, the CDR3 is TGTGCCAGCCGGCTCCCTTCAGGGTCCGAGCAGTACTTC. The encoded protein is CASRLPSGSEQYF.

The gene calls are TRBV29-1 and TRBJ2-7, with D possibly matching TRBD1 (7 bases). Trimming took 3 bases from V and 7 from J, leaving 22 bases between them. This CDR3 has 15 amino acids. Germline assignment: CDR1 SQVTM and CDR2 ANQGSEA. The CDR3 DNA reads TGCAGCGTTGAGTTTCACAGGGGAGACGGAGGGGAGCAGTACTTC. Protein sequence: CSVEFHRGDGGEQYF.

This chain uses TRBV9 with TRBJ2-6; 10 bases are a match to TRBD1. The CDR3 loop spans 17 amino acids. CDR1 and CDR2 from the germline V gene are SGDLS and YYNGEE. The V and J ends lost 3 bases and 3 bases, in that order; junction bases with no gene match: 6. CDR3 sequence (DNA): TGTGCCAGCAGCGCAAGACAGGGGGCAGTTGGGGCCAACGTCCTGACTTTC. This translates into CASSARQGAVGANVLTF.

The V and J genes are TRBV30 and TRBJ1-1; D gene unclear. Germline V gene data show CDR1 as GTSNPN and CDR2 as SVGIG (reference sequence). Trimming took off 4 bases at V and 0 bases at J, with 12 bases between the two ends. The CDR3 runs 14 residues. The CDR3 nucleotides read TGTGCCTGGACTCCGGTGCCATTGAACACTGAAGCTTTCTTT. Translated: CAWTPVPLNTEAFF.

This clone was counted between two and nine times. The chain links TRBV7-8 to TRBJ2-5, with a tentative D call TRBD1 (5 bases). Matching the DNA end better, TRBJ2-7 makes the J call doubtful. Per germline, CDR1 SGHVS and CDR2 FQNEAQ. CDR3 length: 14 amino acids. As DNA, the CDR3 is TGTGCCAGCAGCTTAGGGACCACAGGAAACGAGCAGTACTTC. It specifies CASSLGTTGNEQYF.

This chain uses TRBV12-5 with TRBJ1-2; D might be TRBD1 (6 bases). Per the germline V gene, CDR1 is LGHNT and CDR2 is FRNRAP. The CDR3 extends over 11 amino acids. Trimming took 10 bases from V and 5 from J, leaving 11 bases between them. The CDR3, as DNA: TGTGCTATCCTACAGGGTTATGGCTACACCTTC. As protein: CAILQGYGYTF.

This chain links TRBV19 with TRBJ1-2; 8 bases fit TRBD1. The V gene's germline CDR1 is LNHDA and CDR2 SQIVND (reference sequence). The CDR3 length is 15 residues. Trimming took 6 bases from V and 4 from J; bases not matched to a gene: 10. For the CDR3, the DNA is TGTGCCAGTAGCTACCGCGGGACAGGCTCCTATGGCTACACCTTC. This sequence encodes CASSYRGTGSYGYTF.

The CDR3 is CASNPWGTGRAFF. CDR3 DNA sequence: TGTGCCAGCAACCCTTGGGGGACAGGTCGAGCTTTCTTT. The gene calls are TRBV28 and TRBJ1-1, with 8 bases identical to TRBD1. Per the germline V gene, CDR1 is MDHEN and CDR2 is SYDVKM. Germline trimming cut 7 bases from V and 10 bases from J; bases unmatched to any gene: 11. There are 13 residues in the CDR3.

The genes are TRBV5-5 and TRBJ1-3, with a weak D call TRBD1 (5 bases). Germline-derived CDR1 and CDR2 are SGHKS and YYEKEE (reference sequence). Trimming cost V 4 bases and J 0 bases, with 14 bases left between them. CDR3 length: 16 residues. CDR3 DNA: TGTGCCAGCAGCACCAGGACACGAGTCTCTGGAAACACCATATATTTT. Residues: CASSTRTRVSGNTIYF.

The rearrangement joins TRBV7-9 to TRBJ1-3, with 9 positions matching TRBD1. This CDR3 contains 16 residues. After removal of 1 base from V and 9 bases from J, the junction contained 10 bases not matched to a gene. CDR1 is SEHNR and CDR2 is FQNEAQ in the germline V gene (reference sequence). The CDR3 sequence is CASSLGLAGQGPTIYF. The CDR3, as DNA: TGTGCCAGCAGCTTAGGATTGGCGGGACAGGGACCCACCATATATTTT.

The J gene is TRBJ2-5, the V gene TRBV7-6, with 7 nucleotides matching TRBD1. The junction had 12 bases not matched to a gene; V was cut back by 6 bases and J by 5 bases. Germline lookup yields CDR1 SGHVS and CDR2 FNYEAQ. The CDR3 covers 15 residues. Here the CDR3 DNA reads TGTGCCAGCAGTCCAGCGACCGGGACAGCCGAGACCCAGTACTTC. Protein sequence: CASSPATGTAETQYF.

The chain recombines TRBV4-3 with TRBJ2-3; D is perhaps TRBD2 (6 bases). The CDR3 consists of 16 residues. The V and J ends lost 4 bases and 0 bases respectively, with 14 bases between them. From germline, CDR1 is LGHNA and CDR2 YSLEER. CDR3 region: CASSLEAGSSTDTQYF. CDR3 DNA: TGCGCCAGCAGCCTAGAAGCGGGCTCTAGCACAGATACGCAGTATTTT.

V and J are TRBV4-1 and TRBJ1-6, with D perhaps matching TRBD1 (5 bases). Trimming pared 1 base from V and 4 bases from J, leaving 11 bases between. The germline gives CDR1 MGHRA, CDR2 YSYEKL. This CDR3 spans 16 amino acids. CDR3 sequence reads: CASSQAPGGYNSPLHF. As DNA, the CDR3 is TGCGCCAGCAGCCAAGCTCCGGGGGGGTATAATTCACCCCTCCACTTT.

This clone was observed a single time. This chain links TRBV5-1 with TRBJ2-1; perhaps TRBD2 as D (6 bases). V was trimmed by 4 bases and J by 6 bases, leaving 23 bases between them. The V gene's germline CDR1 is SGHRS and CDR2 YFSETQ. The CDR3 extends over 17 amino acids. The CDR3 DNA reads TGCGCCAGCAGCCCCCCCCAAACCGGGGGTTTAGGCAATGAGCAGTTCTTC. Its translation: CASSPPQTGGLGNEQFF.